This T cell receptor beta chain was recovered during a study of cytomegalovirus exposure and HLA in healthy donors. The study's findings and limits: For cytomegalovirus status, the classifier reportedly gave diagnoses with high specificity and sensitivity.

A word on this clone: Its antigen is undetermined.

From germline, CDR1 is SGHRS and CDR2 YFSETQ. V shed 4 bases and J 0 bases; nucleotides not matched to a gene: 4. The CDR3 length is 14 residues. Primers for the PCR totalled 60 Vbeta and 13 Jbeta. TCRdb's copy holds only in-frame clones and misses some; the assay was immunoSEQ multiplex PCR. The table for this sample gives more than 90,000 clones. Sequenced: PBMCs. This sequence joins TRBV5-1 and TRBJ2-7, with TRBD1 matching over 7 bases. The TCR comes from a man in his forties in good health and CMV-seropositive. The CDR3 nucleotides read TGCGCCAGCAGCCCGGACAGGAGCTCCTACGAGCAGTACTTC. It encodes CASSPDRSSYEQYF.